This T cell receptor (beta chain) is drawn from a study of CD8+ T cells in alopecia areata. As for the study in general: Among treated patients, oral tofacitinib was administered at 5 to 10 mg twice daily. The share of scalp area affected provided the severity score for treated patients. The study's findings and limits: In lesional scalp, particularly from alopecia totalis/universalis, clonality was higher than in normal scalp.

A word on this clone: Its target is unknown.

The sample's treatment: oral pan-JAK inhibitor, 5-10 mg twice daily. RNA extraction and reverse transcription yielded cDNA as sequencing template. TCRdb's table, derived via immunoSEQ multiplex PCR, lists solely in-frame clones and lacks some. The data hold around 100,000 clones, with just over 85% observed a single time. V lost 6 bases and J 5 bases, leaving 10 bases between the germline ends. The CDR3 extends over 12 amino acids. Germline V gene lookup returns CDR1 MNHEY and CDR2 SMNVEV (reference sequence). The material sequenced was CD8+ T cells sorted from blood, taken around week 31, from a patient treated with tofacitinib. This chain uses TRBV27 with TRBJ2-5; D unresolved. The sequence was collected from a human donor with alopecia areata. CDR3 nucleotide sequence: TGTGCCAGCAGCCACAACCTTGAGACCCAGTACTTC. Translating gives CASSHNLETQYF.